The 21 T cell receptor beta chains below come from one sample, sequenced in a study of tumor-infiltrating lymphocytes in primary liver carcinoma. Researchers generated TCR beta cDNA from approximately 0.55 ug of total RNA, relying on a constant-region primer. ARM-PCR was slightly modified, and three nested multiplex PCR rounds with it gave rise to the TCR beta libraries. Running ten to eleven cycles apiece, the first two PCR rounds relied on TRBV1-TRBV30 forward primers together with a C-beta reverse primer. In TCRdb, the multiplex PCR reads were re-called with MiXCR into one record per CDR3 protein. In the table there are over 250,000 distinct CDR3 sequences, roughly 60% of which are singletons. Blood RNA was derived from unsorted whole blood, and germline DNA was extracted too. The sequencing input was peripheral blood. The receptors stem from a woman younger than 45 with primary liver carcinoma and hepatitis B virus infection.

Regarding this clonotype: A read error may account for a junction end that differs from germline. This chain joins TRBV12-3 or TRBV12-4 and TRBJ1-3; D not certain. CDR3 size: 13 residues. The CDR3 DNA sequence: TGTGTCAGCAGGTCTTCGGGGGGAAACACCATATATTTT. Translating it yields CVSRSSGGNTIYF.

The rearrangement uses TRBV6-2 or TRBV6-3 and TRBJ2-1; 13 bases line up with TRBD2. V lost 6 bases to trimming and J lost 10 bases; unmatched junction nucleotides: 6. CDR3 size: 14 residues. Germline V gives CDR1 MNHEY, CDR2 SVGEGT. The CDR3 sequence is CASSLSGLAGEQFF. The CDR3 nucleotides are TGTGCCAGCAGCCTATCGGGACTAGCGGGGGAGCAGTTCTTC.

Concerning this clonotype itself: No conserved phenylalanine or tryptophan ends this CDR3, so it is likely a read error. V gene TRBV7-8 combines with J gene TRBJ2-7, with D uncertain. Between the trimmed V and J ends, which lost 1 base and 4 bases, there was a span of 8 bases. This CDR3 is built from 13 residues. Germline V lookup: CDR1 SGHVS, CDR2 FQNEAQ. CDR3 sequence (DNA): TGTGCCAGCAGCTTAGGAAGGGAATACGAGCAGTACATC. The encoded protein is CASSLGREYEQYI.

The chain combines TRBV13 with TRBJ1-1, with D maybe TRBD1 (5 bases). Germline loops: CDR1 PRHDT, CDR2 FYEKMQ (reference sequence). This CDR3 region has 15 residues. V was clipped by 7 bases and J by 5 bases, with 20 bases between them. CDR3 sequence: CASNSKGPGKTEAFF. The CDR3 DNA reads TGTGCCAGCAACTCAAAGGGACCAGGAAAAACTGAAGCTTTCTTT.

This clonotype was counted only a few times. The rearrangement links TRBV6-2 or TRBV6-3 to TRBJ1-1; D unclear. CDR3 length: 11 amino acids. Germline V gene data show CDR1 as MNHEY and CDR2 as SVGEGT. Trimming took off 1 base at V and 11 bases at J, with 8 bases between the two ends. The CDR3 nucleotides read TGTGCCAGCAGTTACTTGGGGTTTGCTTTCTTT. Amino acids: CASSYLGFAFF.

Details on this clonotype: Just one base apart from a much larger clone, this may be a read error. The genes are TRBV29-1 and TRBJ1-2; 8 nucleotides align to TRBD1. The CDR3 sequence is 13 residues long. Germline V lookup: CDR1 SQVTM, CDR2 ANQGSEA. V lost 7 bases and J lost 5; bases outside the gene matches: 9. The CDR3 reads CSAPGQGDYGYTF. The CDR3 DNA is TGCAGCGCTCCCGGACAGGGCGATTATGGCTACACCTTC.

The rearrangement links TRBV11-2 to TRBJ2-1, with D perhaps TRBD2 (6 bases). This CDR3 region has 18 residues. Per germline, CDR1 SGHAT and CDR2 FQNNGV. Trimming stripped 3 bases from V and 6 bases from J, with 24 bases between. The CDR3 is CASSFGREKRRLSNEQFF. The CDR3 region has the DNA TGTGCCAGCAGCTTTGGTCGGGAGAAGAGGCGCCTAAGCAATGAGCAGTTCTTC. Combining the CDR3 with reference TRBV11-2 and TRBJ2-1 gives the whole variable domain EAGVAQSPRYKIIEKRQSVAFWCNPISGHATLYWYQQILGQGPKLLIQFQNNGVVDDSQLPKDRFSAERLKGVDSTLKIQPAKLEDSAVYLCASSFGREKRRLSNEQFFGPGTRLTVL.

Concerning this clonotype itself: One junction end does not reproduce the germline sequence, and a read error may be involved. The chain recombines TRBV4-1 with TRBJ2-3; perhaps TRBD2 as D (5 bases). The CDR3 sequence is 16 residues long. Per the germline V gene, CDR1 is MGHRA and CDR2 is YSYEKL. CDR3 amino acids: CSSSQVFTGTTDTQYF. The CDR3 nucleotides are TGCTCCAGCAGCCAAGTTTTTACGGGAACCACAGATACGCAGTATTTT.

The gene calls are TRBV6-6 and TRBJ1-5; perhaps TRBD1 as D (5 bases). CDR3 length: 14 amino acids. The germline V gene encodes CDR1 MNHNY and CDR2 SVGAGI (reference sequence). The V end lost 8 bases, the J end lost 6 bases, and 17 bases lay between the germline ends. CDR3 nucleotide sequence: TGTGCCAGCCAGGGAGTGTTTGGCAGTCAGCCCCAGCATTTT. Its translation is CASQGVFGSQPQHF.

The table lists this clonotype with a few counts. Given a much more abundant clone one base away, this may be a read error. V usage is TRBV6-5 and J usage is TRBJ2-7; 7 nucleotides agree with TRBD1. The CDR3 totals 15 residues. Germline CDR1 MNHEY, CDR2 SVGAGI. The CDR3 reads CASSYSTGSSYEQNF. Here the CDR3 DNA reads TGTGCCAGCAGTTACTCGACAGGGAGCTCCTACGAGCAGAACTTC.

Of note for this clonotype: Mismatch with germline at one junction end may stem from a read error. The CDR3 spells CASNEQQGFGGCTF. The CDR3 coding sequence is TGTGCCAGCAACGAACAACAGGGGTTTGGTGGCTGCACCTTC. The chain combines TRBV11-2 with TRBJ1-2; 7 nucleotides match TRBD1. The CDR3 sequence is 14 residues long. The V gene's germline CDR1 is SGHAT and CDR2 FQNNGV.

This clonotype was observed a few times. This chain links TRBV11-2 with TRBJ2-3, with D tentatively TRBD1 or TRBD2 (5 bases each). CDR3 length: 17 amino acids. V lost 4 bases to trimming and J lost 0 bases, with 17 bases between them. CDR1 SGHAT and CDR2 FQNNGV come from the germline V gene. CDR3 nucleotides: TGTGCCAGCAGCTCCCTGGGGGAGATTTTTAGCACAGATACGCAGTATTTT. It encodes CASSSLGEIFSTDTQYF.

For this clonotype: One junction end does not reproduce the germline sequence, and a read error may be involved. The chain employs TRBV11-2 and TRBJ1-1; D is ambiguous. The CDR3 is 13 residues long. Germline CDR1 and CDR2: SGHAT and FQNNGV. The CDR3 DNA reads TGTACCAGCAGTTACACAGTGAACACTGAATCTTTCTTT. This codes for CTSSYTVNTESFF.

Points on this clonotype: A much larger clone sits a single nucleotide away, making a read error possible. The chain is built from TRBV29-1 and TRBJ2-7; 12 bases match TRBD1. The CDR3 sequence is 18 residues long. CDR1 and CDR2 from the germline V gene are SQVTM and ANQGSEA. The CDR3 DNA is TGCATCGTCGCCAACCGGGACAGGGGGCCCGAGAGCTCCTACGAGCAGTACTTC. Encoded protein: CIVANRDRGPESSYEQYF.

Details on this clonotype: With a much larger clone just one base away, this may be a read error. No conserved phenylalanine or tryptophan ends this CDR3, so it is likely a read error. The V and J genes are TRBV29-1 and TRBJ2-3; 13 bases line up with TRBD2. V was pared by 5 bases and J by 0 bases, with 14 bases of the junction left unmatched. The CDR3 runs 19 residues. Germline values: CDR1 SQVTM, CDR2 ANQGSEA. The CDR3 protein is CSVLQRGLAGLASTDTQYY. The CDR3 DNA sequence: TGCAGCGTTCTCCAGAGGGGACTAGCGGGATTAGCTAGCACAGATACGCAGTATTAT.

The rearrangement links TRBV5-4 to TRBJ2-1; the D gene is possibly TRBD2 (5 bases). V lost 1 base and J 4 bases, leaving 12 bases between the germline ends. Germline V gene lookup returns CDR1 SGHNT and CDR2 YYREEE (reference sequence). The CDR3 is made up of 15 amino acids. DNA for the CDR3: TGTGCCAGCAGCTTGCCGGGTAGAGGGTACAATGAGCAGTTCTTC. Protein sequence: CASSLPGRGYNEQFF.

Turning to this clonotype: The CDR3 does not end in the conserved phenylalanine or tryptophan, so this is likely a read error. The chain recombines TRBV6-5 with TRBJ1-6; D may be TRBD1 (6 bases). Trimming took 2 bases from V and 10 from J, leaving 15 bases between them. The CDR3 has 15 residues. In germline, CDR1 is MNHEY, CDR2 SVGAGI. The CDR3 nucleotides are TGTGCCAGCAGTTACGTGGTGAGGGGGAGCTCACCCCTCCACTCT. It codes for CASSYVVRGSSPLHS.

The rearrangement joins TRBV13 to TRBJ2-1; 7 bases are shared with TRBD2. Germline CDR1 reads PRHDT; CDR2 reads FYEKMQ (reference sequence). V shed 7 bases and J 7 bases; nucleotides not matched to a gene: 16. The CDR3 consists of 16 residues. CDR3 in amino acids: CASTYTGGSRRNEQFF. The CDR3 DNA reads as TGTGCCAGCACATACACTGGCGGGAGTAGAAGGAATGAGCAGTTCTTC.

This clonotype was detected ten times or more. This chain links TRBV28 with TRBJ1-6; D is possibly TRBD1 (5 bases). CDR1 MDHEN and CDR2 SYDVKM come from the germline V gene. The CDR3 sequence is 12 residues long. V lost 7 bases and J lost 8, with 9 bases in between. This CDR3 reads CASNGADSPLHF. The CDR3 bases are TGTGCCAGCAACGGGGCAGATTCACCCCTCCACTTT.

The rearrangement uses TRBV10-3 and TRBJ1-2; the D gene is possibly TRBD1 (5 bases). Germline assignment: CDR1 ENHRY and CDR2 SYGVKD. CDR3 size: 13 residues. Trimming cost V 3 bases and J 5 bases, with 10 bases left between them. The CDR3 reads CAISDEGFYGYTF. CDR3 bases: TGTGCCATCAGTGATGAGGGGTTTTATGGCTACACCTTC.

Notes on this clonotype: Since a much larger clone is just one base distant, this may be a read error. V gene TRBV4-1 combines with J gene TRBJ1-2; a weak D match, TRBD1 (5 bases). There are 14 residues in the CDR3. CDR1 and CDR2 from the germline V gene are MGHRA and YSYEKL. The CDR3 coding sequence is TGCGCCAGCCGGGAAGGGGCAGGGCAACATGGCTACATCTTC. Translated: CASREGAGQHGYIF.